The 5 T cell receptor beta chains below all came from one sample that was sequenced in a study of early T cells in non-severe SARS-CoV-2 infection. TCRdb passed the 5' RACE reads through MiXCR, listing each CDR3 protein once. The table has under 85,000 distinct CDR3 sequences, 11% seen once; the top ten hold 5.7%. Here the sequenced sample was whole blood, taken at baseline. These receptors all come from an adult who was a healthcare worker with PCR-confirmed SARS-CoV-2 infection or an uninfected control (not recorded which).

This clonotype appeared many times. This sequence joins TRBV7-2 and TRBJ2-3, with D perhaps given as TRBD1 or TRBD2 (5 bases each). The V end was cut by 4 bases, the J end by 0 bases, with 11 bases between. CDR1 is SGHTA and CDR2 is FQGNSA in the germline V gene. CDR3 length equals 15 residues. The CDR3 DNA reads as TGTGCCAGCAGCTGGGACGTATCTAGCACAGATACGCAGTATTTT. Encoded protein: CASSWDVSSTDTQYF.

Many counts were recorded for this clonotype. The rearrangement joins TRBV20-1 to TRBJ2-5; no definite D call. The CDR3 is 15 amino acids. Germline V gene sequence: CDR1 DFQATT, CDR2 SNEGSKA (reference sequence). Trimming shortened V by 1 base and J by 4 bases, and 16 bases separated the two germline ends. CDR3 nucleotide sequence: TGCAGTGCTAGAGCTCCTTTGCGGTCCCGAGAGACCCAGTACTTC. This codes for CSARAPLRSRETQYF.

The rearrangement uses TRBV11-2 and TRBJ2-5; 9 bases match TRBD2. The V segment lost 2 bases and the J segment 6 bases; nucleotides outside the gene matches: 7. The CDR3 runs 15 residues. The germline CDR1 and CDR2 sequences are SGHAT and FQNNGV. The CDR3 coding sequence is TGTGCCAGCAGCTTACGGCGGGGGGGCGTAAAGACCCAGTACTTC. As protein: CASSLRRGGVKTQYF.

This clonotype has just a few counts. The chain has TRBV5-4 and TRBJ2-5, with a weak D call TRBD2 (6 bases). Looked up from germline, CDR1 is SGHNT and CDR2 is YYREEE (reference sequence). The V end lost 2 bases, the J end lost 4 bases, and 12 bases lay between the germline ends. CDR3 length: 14 residues. CDR3 DNA sequence: TGTGCCAGCAGCTTCAATCGGGGAGGAGAGACCCAGTACTTC. As protein: CASSFNRGGETQYF. The full variable domain, rest sourced from reference TRBV5-4 and TRBJ2-5, is ETGVTQSPTHLIKTRGQQVTLRCSSQSGHNTVSWYQQALGQGPQFIFQYYREEENGRGNFPPRFSGLQFPNYSSELNVNALELDDSALYLCASSFNRGGETQYFGPGTRLLVL.

The sample holds a few counts of this clonotype. This chain links TRBV29-1 with TRBJ2-1; tentatively, D is TRBD1 (6 bases). The CDR3 covers 10 residues. Germline loops: CDR1 SQVTM, CDR2 ANQGSEA. The V end lost 3 bases, the J end lost 15 bases, and 12 bases lay between the germline ends. The CDR3 protein is CSVDSGTPFF. The CDR3 coding sequence is TGCAGCGTTGATTCCGGGACACCGTTCTTC.